A selection of T cell receptor beta chains follows, all from one sample in a study of CD8+ T cells in alopecia areata. The protocol was immunoSEQ multiplex PCR, while the TCRdb copy is restricted to in-frame clones and leaves out a portion. The data contain 180,000 or so clones, roughly 50% of them seen just once; the ten biggest clones take up 16%. Sequences were derived from CD4+ T cells sorted from blood, sampled at week 56, from a patient treated with tofacitinib. The source is a human donor with alopecia areata. The CDR3 runs from the conserved cysteine through the conserved F or W. The D gene is left open where the match is weak. The listing skips clone size in some rows; elsewhere it reads once, few, many or a size class.

clone_size	d_call	v_call	j_call	cdr3_aa	cdr3_nt
NA	NA	TRBV19	TRBJ2-3	CASSISTVRFDTQYF	TGTGCCAGTAGTATATCGACCGTGAGGTTTGATACGCAGTATTTT
few	NA	TRBV7-9	TRBJ2-7	CASSLTGSEQYF	TGTGCCAGCAGCTTAACTGGGAGCGAGCAGTACTTC
NA	NA	TRBV19	TRBJ2-5	CASSILGTEETQYF	TGTGCCAGTAGTATCCTCGGGACCGAAGAGACCCAGTACTTC
once	TRBD1	TRBV5-1	TRBJ1-2	CASSLSGTGGEYGYTF	TGCGCCAGCAGCTTGTCGGGGACAGGGGGCGAATATGGCTACACCTTC
NA	NA	TRBV7-9	TRBJ1-2	CASSLDRVGYGYTF	TGTGCCAGCAGCTTAGACAGGGTCGGCTATGGCTACACCTTC
few	NA	TRBV14	TRBJ2-3	CASGPGARSTDTQYF	TGTGCCAGCGGACCGGGGGCCCGGAGCACAGATACGCAGTATTTT
NA	NA	TRBV30	TRBJ1-6	CAWSAIRADSPLHF	TGTGCCTGGAGTGCGATTCGGGCGGATTCACCCCTCCACTTT
few	TRBD2	TRBV5-1	TRBJ2-1	CASSLLTSGDNEQFF	TGCGCCAGCAGCTTGTTAACTAGCGGGGACAATGAGCAGTTCTTC
NA	NA	TRBV7-2	TRBJ1-2	CASSPAAATKGYTF	TGTGCCAGCAGCCCCGCAGCCGCAACCAAGGGCTACACCTTC
NA	NA	TRBV30	TRBJ2-6	CAWSGYSGANVLTF	TGTGCCTGGAGTGGTTACTCTGGGGCCAACGTCCTGACTTTC
NA	TRBD1	TRBV29-1	TRBJ1-1	CSVGRTGASPSEAFF	TGCAGCGTTGGACGGACAGGGGCCTCACCCTCAGAAGCTTTCTTT
NA	TRBD1	TRBV6-5	TRBJ2-7	CASRRGTGTYEQYF	TGTGCCAGCAGACGCGGGACAGGGACCTACGAGCAGTACTTC
few	TRBD1	TRBV13	TRBJ2-7	CASSLRTGLGEQYF	TGTGCCAGCAGCCTGAGGACAGGGCTGGGGGAGCAGTACTTC
NA	NA	TRBV25-1	TRBJ2-5	CASSGIGTQETQYF	TGTGCCAGCAGTGGGATTGGGACCCAAGAGACCCAGTACTTC
NA	NA	TRBV2	TRBJ1-5	CASSDTRGQPQHF	TGTGCCAGCAGCGATACCAGGGGTCAGCCCCAGCATTTT
NA	TRBD1	TRBV15	TRBJ2-2	CATSRGKGQTSGELFF	TGTGCCACCAGCAGAGGAAAGGGACAGACCTCGGGGGAGCTGTTTTTT
NA	TRBD2	TRBV23-1	TRBJ2-7	CASSPPPGSGSTPYEQYF	TGCGCCAGCAGTCCACCCCCGGGTAGCGGGTCGACCCCCTACGAGCAGTACTTC
once	NA	TRBV29-1	TRBJ1-2	CSVEPTGFYGYTF	TGCAGCGTTGAACCGACAGGTTTCTATGGCTACACCTTC
NA	NA	TRBV9	TRBJ2-3	CASSVDSTTDTQYF	TGTGCCAGCAGCGTCGACAGCACCACAGATACGCAGTATTTT
NA	TRBD2	TRBV2	TRBJ2-7	CASNPLGEGLGEQYF	TGTGCCAGCAACCCCCTCGGGGAGGGACTGGGCGAGCAGTACTTC
NA	NA	TRBV6-1	TRBJ2-7	CASSEVPSRGPYEQYF	TGTGCCAGCAGTGAAGTACCCAGCCGGGGCCCCTACGAGCAGTACTTC
few	TRBD1	TRBV29-1	TRBJ2-5	CSVGDSPETQYF	TGCAGCGTTGGGGACAGTCCGGAGACCCAGTACTTC
few	TRBD1	TRBV7-2	TRBJ1-5	CASSLASAGGKQPQHF	TGTGCCAGCAGCTTAGCGTCGGCAGGGGGTAAACAGCCCCAGCATTTT
NA	NA	TRBV2	TRBJ2-7	CASSRGYEQYF	TGTGCCAGCTCCAGAGGCTACGAGCAGTACTTC
NA	NA	TRBV6-5	TRBJ2-1	CASSLAGAYNEQFF	TGTGCCAGCAGTTTGGCCGGAGCCTACAATGAGCAGTTCTTC
NA	TRBD1	TRBV7-9	TRBJ1-6	CASSPRTGGVDNSPLHF	TGTGCCAGCAGCCCTAGGACAGGGGGCGTAGATAATTCACCCCTCCACTTT
few	TRBD1	TRBV15	TRBJ2-5	CATSRDWTGGKETQYF	TGTGCCACCAGCAGAGATTGGACAGGGGGAAAAGAGACCCAGTACTTC
NA	TRBD1	TRBV11-2	TRBJ1-6	CASSQGQGGSPLHF	TGTGCCAGCAGCCAAGGACAGGGGGGATCACCCCTCCACTTT
NA	TRBD2	TRBV6-5	TRBJ2-1	CASSYSGLADNEQFF	TGTGCCAGCAGTTACTCGGGACTAGCGGACAATGAGCAGTTCTTC
NA	NA	TRBV4-1	TRBJ1-2	CASSQGDARGYTF	TGCGCCAGCAGCCAAGGGGACGCTCGGGGCTACACCTTC
NA	NA	TRBV7-3	TRBJ2-5	CASSLIPAGQETQYF	TGTGCCAGCAGCTTAATCCCGGCGGGGCAAGAGACCCAGTACTTC
NA	NA	TRBV29-1	TRBJ1-1	CSVSSGWDTEAFF	TGCAGCGTTTCATCAGGGTGGGACACTGAAGCTTTCTTT
NA	NA	TRBV7-2	TRBJ2-7	CASSLEGGGGYEQYF	TGTGCCAGCAGCTTAGAGGGGGGCGGCGGCTACGAGCAGTACTTC
NA	NA	TRBV28	TRBJ1-1	CASGDGGGNTEAFF	TGTGCCAGCGGGGATGGGGGTGGGAACACTGAAGCTTTCTTT
once	NA	TRBV5-4	TRBJ2-7	CASSPISPGEQYF	TGTGCCAGCAGCCCGATCTCCCCCGGGGAGCAGTACTTC